This T cell receptor beta chain was recorded in a study of blood T cells in healthy people across ages. Study results and caveats: It was held that diversity estimates obtained from one million T cells represented underestimates. A roughly linear age-dependent decrease characterized TCR beta diversity per million T cells.

With respect to this clonotype: What it binds is not known.

Germline V CDR1 and CDR2: SGHTA, FQGTGA. With V trimmed by 5 bases and J by 2 bases, 3 bases remained unmatched. The CDR3 sequence is 15 residues long. Individuals who donated were healthy Caucasians from Russia aged 6 to 90. The amount of total RNA extracted per sample was at least 5 micrograms. Primed by a sample-barcoded 5' primer and a J-beta primer mix, a second PCR proceeded for 7 to 11 cycles. TCRdb called the 5' RACE reads again in MiXCR, with one record for every CDR3 protein. Here the sample spans approximately 350,000 distinct CDR3 sequences, 52% being singletons. The material sequenced was blood. The clonotype comes from a man aged 60 to 75 in good health. The genes are TRBV7-3 and TRBJ2-1; the match to TRBD2 covers 10 bases. The CDR3 here is CASSGAGGPYNEQFF. For the CDR3, the DNA is TGTGCCAGCAGCGGAGCGGGAGGGCCCTACAATGAGCAGTTCTTC. Variable domain in full (rest from reference TRBV7-3 and TRBJ2-1): GAGVSQTPSNKVTEKGKYVELRCDPISGHTALYWYRQSLGQGPEFLIYFQGTGAADDSGLPNDRFFAVRPEGSVSTLKIQRTERGDSAVYLCASSGAGGPYNEQFFGPGTRLTVL.